This record looks at one TCR beta chain sequence and its context. The CDR3 is 16 residues long. V was clipped by 3 bases and J by 3 bases; unmatched bases: 11. Germline V gene data show CDR1 as SGDLS and CDR2 as YYNGEE. This specimen comes from a study of CD8 T cells in Susac syndrome. Controls were healthy donors chosen to match patients in age and sex. Through negative isolation, CD4+ and CD8+ T cells were obtained, while TEMRA cells were enriched using FACS. Reverse transcription of roughly 0.45 to 1 ug RNA was carried out with random hexamers. Coverage of TCR beta CDR3 amplification by immunoSEQ multiplex PCR extended to 54 Vbeta and 13 Jbeta. TCRdb re-called the immunoSEQ multiplex PCR reads with MiXCR, one entry per CDR3 protein. The table has about 130,000 distinct CDR3 sequences, roughly 95% seen once.

The sequence derives from a human donor in good health. The material sequenced was CD4+ T cells from PBMCs. V gene TRBV9 combines with J gene TRBJ1-1, with 7 bases fitting TRBD1. The CDR3 protein is CASSATVGTGDTEAFF. The CDR3 DNA is TGTGCCAGCAGCGCGACCGTCGGAACAGGGGACACTGAAGCTTTCTTT.